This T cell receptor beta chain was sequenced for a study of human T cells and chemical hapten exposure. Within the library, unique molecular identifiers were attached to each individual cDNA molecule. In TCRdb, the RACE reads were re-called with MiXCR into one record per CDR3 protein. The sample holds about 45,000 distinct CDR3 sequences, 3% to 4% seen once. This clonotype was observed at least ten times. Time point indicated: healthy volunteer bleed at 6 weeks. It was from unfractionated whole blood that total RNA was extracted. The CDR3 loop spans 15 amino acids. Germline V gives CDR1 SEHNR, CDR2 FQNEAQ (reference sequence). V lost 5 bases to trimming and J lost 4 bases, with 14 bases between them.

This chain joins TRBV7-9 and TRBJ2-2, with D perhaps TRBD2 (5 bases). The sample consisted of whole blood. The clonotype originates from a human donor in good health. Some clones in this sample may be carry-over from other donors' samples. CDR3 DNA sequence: TGTGCCAGCAGCCCCCGGCCCAGCGGCACCGGGGAGCTGTTTTTT. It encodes CASSPRPSGTGELFF.